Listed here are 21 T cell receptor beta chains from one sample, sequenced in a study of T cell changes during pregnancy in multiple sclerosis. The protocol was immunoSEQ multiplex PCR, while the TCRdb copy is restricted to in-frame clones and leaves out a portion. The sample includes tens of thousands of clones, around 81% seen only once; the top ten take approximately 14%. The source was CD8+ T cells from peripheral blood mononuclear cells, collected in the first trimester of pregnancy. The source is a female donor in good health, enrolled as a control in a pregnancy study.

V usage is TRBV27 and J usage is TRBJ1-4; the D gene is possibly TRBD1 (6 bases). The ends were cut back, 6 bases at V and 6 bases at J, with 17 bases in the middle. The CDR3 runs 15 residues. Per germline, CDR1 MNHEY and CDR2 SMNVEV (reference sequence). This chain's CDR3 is CASRILGGEDEKLFF. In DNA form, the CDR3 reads TGTGCCAGCAGAATCCTAGGGGGGGAAGATGAAAAACTGTTTTTT.

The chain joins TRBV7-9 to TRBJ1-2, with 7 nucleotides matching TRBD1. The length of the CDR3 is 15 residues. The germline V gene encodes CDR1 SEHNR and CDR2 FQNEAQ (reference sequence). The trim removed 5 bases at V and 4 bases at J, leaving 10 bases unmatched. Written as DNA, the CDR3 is TGTGCCAGCAGCCCCCGACAGGGTGAATCCTATGGCTACACCTTC. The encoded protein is CASSPRQGESYGYTF.

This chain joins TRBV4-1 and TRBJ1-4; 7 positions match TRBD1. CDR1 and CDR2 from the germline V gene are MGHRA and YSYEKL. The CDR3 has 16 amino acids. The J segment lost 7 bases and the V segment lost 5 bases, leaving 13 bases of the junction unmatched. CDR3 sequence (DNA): TGCGCCAGCAGCACCACTAACAGGGGACGAGGTGAAAAACTGTTTTTT. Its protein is CASSTTNRGRGEKLFF.

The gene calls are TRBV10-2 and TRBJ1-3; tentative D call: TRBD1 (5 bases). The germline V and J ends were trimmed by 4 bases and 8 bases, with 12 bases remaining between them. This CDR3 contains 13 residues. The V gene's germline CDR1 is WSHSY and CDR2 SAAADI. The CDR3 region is CASSGRRADTIYF. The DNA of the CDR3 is TGCGCCAGCAGTGGCCGCAGGGCTGACACCATATATTTT.

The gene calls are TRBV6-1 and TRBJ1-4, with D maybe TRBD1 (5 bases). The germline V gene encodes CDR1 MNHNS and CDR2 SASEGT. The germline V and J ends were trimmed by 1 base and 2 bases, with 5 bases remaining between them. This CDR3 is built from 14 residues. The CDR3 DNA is TGTGCCAGCAGTGAAGAGGGGACTAATGAAAAACTGTTTTTT. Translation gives CASSEEGTNEKLFF.

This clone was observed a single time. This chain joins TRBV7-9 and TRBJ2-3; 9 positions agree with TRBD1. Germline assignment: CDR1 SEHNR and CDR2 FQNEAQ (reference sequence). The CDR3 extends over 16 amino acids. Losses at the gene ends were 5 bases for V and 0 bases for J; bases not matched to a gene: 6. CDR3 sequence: CASSPDRGASTDTQYF. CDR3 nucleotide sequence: TGTGCCAGCAGCCCGGACAGGGGAGCTAGCACAGATACGCAGTATTTT.

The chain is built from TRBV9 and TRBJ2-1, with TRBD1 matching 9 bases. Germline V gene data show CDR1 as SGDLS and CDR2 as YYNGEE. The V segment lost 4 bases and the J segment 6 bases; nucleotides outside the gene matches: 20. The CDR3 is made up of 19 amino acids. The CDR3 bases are TGTGCCAGCAGCCCACGTCCCGGGACAGGGCTTAATGCGCCCAATGAGCAGTTCTTC. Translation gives CASSPRPGTGLNAPNEQFF.

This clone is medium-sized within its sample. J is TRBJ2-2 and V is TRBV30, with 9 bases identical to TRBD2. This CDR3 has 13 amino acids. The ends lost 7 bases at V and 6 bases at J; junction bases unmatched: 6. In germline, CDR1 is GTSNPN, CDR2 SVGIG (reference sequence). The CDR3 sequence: CAFSGREAGELFF. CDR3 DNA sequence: TGTGCCTTTAGCGGGAGAGAAGCCGGGGAGCTGTTTTTT.

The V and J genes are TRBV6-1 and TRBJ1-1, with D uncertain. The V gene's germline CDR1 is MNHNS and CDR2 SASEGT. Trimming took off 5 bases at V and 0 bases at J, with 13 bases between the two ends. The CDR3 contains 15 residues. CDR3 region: CASSFEAGVNTEAFF. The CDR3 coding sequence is TGTGCCAGCAGTTTCGAGGCGGGAGTGAACACTGAAGCTTTCTTT.

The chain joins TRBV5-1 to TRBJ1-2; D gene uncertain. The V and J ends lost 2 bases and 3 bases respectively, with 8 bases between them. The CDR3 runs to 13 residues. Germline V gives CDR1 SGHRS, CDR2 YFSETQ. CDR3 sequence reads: CASSLARDYGYTF. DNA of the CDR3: TGCGCCAGCAGCTTAGCCCGAGACTATGGCTACACCTTC.

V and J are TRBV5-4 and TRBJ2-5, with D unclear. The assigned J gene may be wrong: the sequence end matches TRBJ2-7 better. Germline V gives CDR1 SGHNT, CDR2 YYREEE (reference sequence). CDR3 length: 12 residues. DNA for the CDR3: TGTGCCAGCAGCTTCGAAGAGCGCGAGCAGTACTTC. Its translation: CASSFEEREQYF.

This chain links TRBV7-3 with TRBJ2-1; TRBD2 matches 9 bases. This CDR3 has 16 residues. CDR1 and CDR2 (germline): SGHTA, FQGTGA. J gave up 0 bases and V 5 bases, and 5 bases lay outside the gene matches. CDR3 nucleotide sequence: TGTGCCAGCAGCCTTTTAGCGGGAGCCTCCTACAATGAGCAGTTCTTC. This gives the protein CASSLLAGASYNEQFF.

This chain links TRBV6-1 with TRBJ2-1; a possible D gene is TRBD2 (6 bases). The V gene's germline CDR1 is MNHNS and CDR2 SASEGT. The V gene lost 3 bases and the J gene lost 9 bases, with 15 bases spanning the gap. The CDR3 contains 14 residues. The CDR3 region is CASSDGEDLGEQFF. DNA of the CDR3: TGTGCCAGCAGTGATGGGGAGGATCTAGGTGAGCAGTTCTTC.

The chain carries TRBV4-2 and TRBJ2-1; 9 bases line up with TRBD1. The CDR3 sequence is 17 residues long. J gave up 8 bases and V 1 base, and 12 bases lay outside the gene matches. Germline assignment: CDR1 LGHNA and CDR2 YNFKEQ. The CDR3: CASSQGSPGQGSDEQFF. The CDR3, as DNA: TGTGCCAGCAGCCAAGGCTCCCCGGGACAGGGTTCCGATGAGCAGTTCTTC.

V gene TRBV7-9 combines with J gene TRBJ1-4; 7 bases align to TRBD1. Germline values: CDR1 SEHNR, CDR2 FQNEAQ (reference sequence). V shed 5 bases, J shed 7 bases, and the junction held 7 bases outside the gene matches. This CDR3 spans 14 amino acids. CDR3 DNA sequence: TGTGCCAGCAGCCAGGGACAGTGGGGTGAAAAACTGTTTTTT. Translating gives CASSQGQWGEKLFF.

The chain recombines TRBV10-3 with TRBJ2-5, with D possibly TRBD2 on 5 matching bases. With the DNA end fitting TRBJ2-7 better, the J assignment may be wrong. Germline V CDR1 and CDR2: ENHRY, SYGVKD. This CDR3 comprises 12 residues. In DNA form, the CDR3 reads TGTGCCATCAGAGACGGGGTCTACGAGCAGTACTTC. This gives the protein CAIRDGVYEQYF.

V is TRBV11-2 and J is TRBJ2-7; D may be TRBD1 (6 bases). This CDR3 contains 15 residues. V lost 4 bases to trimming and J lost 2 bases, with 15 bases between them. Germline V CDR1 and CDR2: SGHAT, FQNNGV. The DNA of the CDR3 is TGTGCCAGCAGCTGCTGCAGGGGAGCCCCCTACGAGCAGTACTTC. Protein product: CASSCCRGAPYEQYF.

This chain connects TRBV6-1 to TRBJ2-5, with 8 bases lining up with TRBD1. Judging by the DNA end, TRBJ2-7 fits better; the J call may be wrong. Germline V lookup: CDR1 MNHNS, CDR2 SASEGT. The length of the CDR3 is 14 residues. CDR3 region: CASSLTGEAYEQYF. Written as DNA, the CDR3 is TGTGCCAGCAGCTTGACAGGGGAGGCCTACGAGCAGTACTTC.

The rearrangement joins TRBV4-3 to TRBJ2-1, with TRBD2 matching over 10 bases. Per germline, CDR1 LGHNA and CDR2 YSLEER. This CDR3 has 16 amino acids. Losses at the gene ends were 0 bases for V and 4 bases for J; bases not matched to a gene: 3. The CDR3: CASSQDRAGGYNEQFF. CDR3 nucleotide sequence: TGCGCCAGCAGCCAAGATCGAGCGGGGGGGTACAATGAGCAGTTCTTC.

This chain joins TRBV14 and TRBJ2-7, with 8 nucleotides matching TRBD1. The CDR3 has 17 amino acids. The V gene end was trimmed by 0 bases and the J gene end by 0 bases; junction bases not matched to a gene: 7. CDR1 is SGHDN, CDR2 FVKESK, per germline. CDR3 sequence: CASSQDPDRGISYEQYF. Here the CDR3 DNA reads TGTGCCAGCAGCCAAGATCCTGACAGGGGTATCTCCTACGAGCAGTACTTC.

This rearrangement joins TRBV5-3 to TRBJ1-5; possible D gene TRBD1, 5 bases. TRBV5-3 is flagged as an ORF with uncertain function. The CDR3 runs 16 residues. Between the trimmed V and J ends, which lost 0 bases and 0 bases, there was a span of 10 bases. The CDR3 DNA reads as TGTGCCAGAAGCTTGGTACCAGGGAATAGCAATCAGCCCCAGCATTTT. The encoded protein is CARSLVPGNSNQPQHF.